The source of this T cell receptor beta chain is a study of T cell repertoires in cytomegalovirus infection (dated by TCRdb to the late 2010s). As for the study more broadly: Peptide stimulations targeted recently identified HLA-C-restricted CMV epitopes, whose presentation resists viral immunomodulation, together with well-studied HLA-B-restricted epitopes. Because public TCR beta signatures pointed to carriage of CMV infection together with the matching HLA type, the HLA type of each donor mattered for the analysis. Points the paper makes about the study in general: In the ex vivo response, HLA-C-restricted CMV-specific TCR beta clonotypes were dominant, and in two of eight donors the single most frequent clonotype came from this HLA-C-restricted group. Cumulative frequency of public TCR beta family members discriminated carriers of CMV infection plus the relevant HLA type in this cohort and an independent roughly 340-donor cohort.

Instrument used: Illumina HiSeq 1500. Using fastp at Q25 and MiXCR, TCRdb reprocessed the public reads and kept productive beta chains. Each record represents a unique CDR3 protein, reported with the most common genes and DNA among its rows. This sample comprises roughly 920,000 distinct CDR3 sequences, about 33% of them detected only once. The ten largest make up 13% of the sample. In regard to this clonotype: There is no known antigen for this receptor. Nothing much larger sits one base from this clone, and base qualities are not available.

Reading the label with the study, this specimen's treatment or condition is: in vitro stimulation with specific CMV peptide epitopes to enrich CMV-specific T cells. The CDR3 measures 16 amino acids from cysteine to phenylalanine. Solely the CDR3 DNA is kept, with 48 bases framed from the first base. Trimming removed 2 bases from V and 4 bases from J; the gene matches leave 7 bases unexplained. Per the germline V gene, LGHNA is the CDR1 and YSLEER is the CDR2. This receptor was taken from a human donor in good health (CMV status not recorded). Some clones in this sample may be carry-over from other donors' samples. The sample was cultured CD8+ T cells from PBMCs, taken from culture after CMV antigen stimulation. The chain joins TRBV4-3 to TRBJ2-2, and 7 bases in between align with TRBD2. The DNA sequence is TGCGCCAGCAGCCAACCAGAACGGGGGGTCACCGGGGAGCTGTTTTTT. The translation is CASSQPERGVTGELFF.